This TCR beta chain was profiled in a study of T cell responses to AZD1222 COVID-19 vaccine. Turning to the study itself: The study pooled second doses at about 4 or about 12 weeks.

The study's findings and limits: The peak T cell response came first, and repertoires were sampled only after it. Nearly half of spike-specific TCRs reportedly target unmutated variant regions.

Germline V gene sequence: CDR1 LNHDA, CDR2 SQIVND (reference sequence). The CDR3 totals 11 residues. V lost 9 bases and J lost 3; bases outside the gene matches: 2. As to this clone: The antigen is undetermined.

TCRdb's table, derived via immunoSEQ multiplex PCR, lists solely in-frame clones and lacks some. The table includes about 160,000 clones, about 90% detected once. The input for sequencing was peripheral blood, taken on day 0 of AZD1222 vaccination. The chain links TRBV19 to TRBJ2-7, with TRBD1 matching 7 bases. This clonotype was obtained from an adult in good health. The CDR3 protein is CASRDSYEQYF. Here the CDR3 DNA reads TGTGCCAGCAGGGACAGCTACGAGCAGTACTTC.